This T cell receptor (beta chain) was captured in a study of blood T cell repertoires in COVID-19. The wider study: The origin of the acute and convalescent COVID-19 samples was the United States, Italy and Spain.

Authors' processing steps: Amplifying reference gene primers gave estimates of nucleated cell counts. Repertoires were generated with immunoSEQ multiplex PCR, while TCRdb's copy carries only in-frame clones and drops some. V, J and clone size reflect that table, while D and trimming were determined from the DNA. In the table there are about 150,000 clones, roughly four fifths of which are singletons. The receptor's source is a human donor with acute or convalescent COVID-19. The donor label of this sample is uncertain. Sequenced: peripheral blood.

The CDR3 spells CASSFRTGGVWDNSPLHF. CDR3 bases: TGTGCCAGCAGCTTTCGGACAGGGGGGGTATGGGATAATTCACCCCTCCACTTT. The V call is TRBV7-2, the J call TRBJ1-6, with 10 bases identical to TRBD1. Germline CDR1 reads SGHTA; CDR2 reads FQGNSA. With V trimmed by 3 bases and J by 5 bases, 10 bases remained unmatched. The CDR3 is 18 amino acids.